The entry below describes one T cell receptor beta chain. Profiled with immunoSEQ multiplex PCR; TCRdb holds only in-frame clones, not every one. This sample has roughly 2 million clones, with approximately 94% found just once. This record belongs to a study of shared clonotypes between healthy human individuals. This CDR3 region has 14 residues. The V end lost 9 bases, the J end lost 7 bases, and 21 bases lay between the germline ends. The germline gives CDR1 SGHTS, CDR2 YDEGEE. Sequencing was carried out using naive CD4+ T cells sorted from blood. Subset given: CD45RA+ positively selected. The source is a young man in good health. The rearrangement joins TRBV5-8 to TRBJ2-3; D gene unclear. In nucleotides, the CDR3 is TGTGCCAATGCCGGCCGTGGGGTCCGTAATACGCAGTATTTT. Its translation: CANAGRGVRNTQYF.